These 14 T cell receptor beta chains were all obtained from the same sample, sequenced in a study of cytomegalovirus exposure and HLA in healthy donors. The PCR contained 60 Vbeta and 13 Jbeta primers. TCRdb's table, derived via immunoSEQ multiplex PCR, lists solely in-frame clones and lacks some. The data show 180,000 or so clones, 70% to 90% seen once. What was sequenced was PBMCs. These receptors all come from a man between 18 and 35 years old in good health and CMV-seropositive.

The rearrangement uses TRBV27 and TRBJ2-3; possibly TRBD1 for D (5 bases). The CDR3 covers 18 residues. The germline V gene has CDR1 MNHEY and CDR2 SMNVEV (reference sequence). V lost 6 bases and J lost 3, with 25 bases in between. The CDR3 DNA reads as TGTGCCAGCAGCCGTAGGGTGTTACAGGATCCCTTTACAGATACGCAGTATTTT. Its protein is CASSRRVLQDPFTDTQYF.

A remark on this clone: The junction departs from germline at one end; a sequencing error may be responsible. This chain links TRBV10-1 with TRBJ1-2; D is unresolved. Germline CDR1 and CDR2: WNHNN and SYGVQD (reference sequence). CDR3 size: 14 residues. The CDR3 nucleotides read TGCGCCAGCAGACCAAATGGAGGTAACAATGGCTACACCTTC. Its protein is CASRPNGGNNGYTF.

This clone was counted between two and nine times. This chain joins TRBV28 and TRBJ2-7; tentative D call: TRBD1 (6 bases). CDR1 is MDHEN and CDR2 is SYDVKM in the germline V gene. Between the trimmed V and J ends, which lost 4 bases and 2 bases, there was a span of 12 bases. This CDR3 contains 14 residues. The CDR3 DNA is TGTGCCAGCAGTTCACCGACAGGAACCTACGAGCAGTACTTC. As protein: CASSSPTGTYEQYF.

This clone was observed a handful of times. The chain combines TRBV7-2 with TRBJ2-1, with D perhaps matching TRBD1 (5 bases). This CDR3 is 15 amino acids long. V lost 1 base and J 5 bases, leaving 12 bases between the germline ends. The germline V gene encodes CDR1 SGHTA and CDR2 FQGNSA. The CDR3 nucleotides are TGTGCCAGCAGCTTAGTACCAGGGTTCGACAATGAGCAGTTCTTC. Protein: CASSLVPGFDNEQFF.

The genes are TRBV27 and TRBJ1-1; 11 bases are shared with TRBD1. This CDR3 has 15 residues. Germline V gene sequence: CDR1 MNHEY, CDR2 SMNVEV (reference sequence). V lost 4 bases and J lost 0; bases outside the gene matches: 1. CDR3 loop: CASSWDRGLNTEAFF. The CDR3 bases are TGTGCCAGCAGTTGGGACAGGGGGTTGAACACTGAAGCTTTCTTT.

In its sample, this clone was seen once. The chain carries TRBV9 and TRBJ2-5; 8 bases fit TRBD2. There are 17 residues in the CDR3. Unmatched junction bases numbered 9, after V lost 0 bases and J lost 2 bases. Germline V gene lookup returns CDR1 SGDLS and CDR2 YYNGEE. CDR3 DNA sequence: TGTGCCAGCAGCGTAGGTAACGTAGCGGGACCTCAAGAGACCCAGTACTTC. Protein sequence: CASSVGNVAGPQETQYF.

The gene calls are TRBV5-1 and TRBJ2-1, with 8 bases lining up with TRBD1. With 4 bases clipped from V and 5 bases from J, the junction kept 5 bases outside the gene matches. This CDR3 comprises 14 residues. Germline values: CDR1 SGHRS, CDR2 YFSETQ. CDR3 sequence: CASSARTGNNEQFF. In DNA form, the CDR3 reads TGCGCCAGCAGCGCCCGGACAGGGAACAATGAGCAGTTCTTC. Full variable domain (remainder filled in from reference TRBV5-1 and TRBJ2-1): KAGVTQTPRYLIKTRGQQVTLSCSPISGHRSVSWYQQTPGQGLQFLFEYFSETQRNKGNFPGRFSGRQFSNSRSEMNVSTLELGDSALYLCASSARTGNNEQFFGPGTRLTVL.

The chain recombines TRBV7-2 with TRBJ1-5; a possible D gene is TRBD1 (5 bases). Germline values: CDR1 SGHTA, CDR2 FQGNSA. Trimming took off 1 base at V and 4 bases at J, with 8 bases between the two ends. The length of the CDR3 is 14 residues. The DNA of the CDR3 is TGTGCCAGCAGCTTAGGACAGTGGAATCAGCCCCAGCATTTT. This translates into CASSLGQWNQPQHF.

The J gene is TRBJ1-2, the V gene TRBV10-3, with 8 bases aligning to TRBD1. This CDR3 is built from 14 residues. V was pared by 4 bases and J by 2 bases, with 3 bases of the junction left unmatched. Germline CDR1 is ENHRY and CDR2 is SYGVKD. The CDR3 DNA sequence: TGTGCCATCAGTGGAGGACAGGGAAACTATGGCTACACCTTC. Translating it yields CAISGGQGNYGYTF.

This clone has more than one count but fewer than ten. The chain joins TRBV6-1 to TRBJ1-4, with a tentative D call TRBD1 (5 bases). CDR1 is MNHNS and CDR2 is SASEGT in the germline V gene. CDR3 size: 16 residues. V gave up 1 base and J gave up 5 bases, with 14 bases separating them. CDR3 protein: CASSEVMGPQNEKLFF. CDR3 nucleotides: TGTGCCAGCAGTGAAGTGATGGGGCCCCAGAATGAAAAACTGTTTTTT.

V gene TRBV25-1 combines with J gene TRBJ1-4; 7 bases agree with TRBD1. There are 14 residues in the CDR3. Germline lookup yields CDR1 MGHDK and CDR2 SYGVNS. Germline trimming cut 3 bases from V and 5 bases from J; bases unmatched to any gene: 3. The CDR3, as DNA: TGTGCCAGCAGTGAGACAGGGTTGAATGAAAAACTGTTTTTT. Protein product: CASSETGLNEKLFF.

This clone was detected only a few times. V is TRBV27 and J is TRBJ1-1, with D unresolved. This CDR3 comprises 13 residues. The ends were cut back, 6 bases at V and 7 bases at J, with 15 bases in the middle. Germline CDR1 is MNHEY and CDR2 is SMNVEV (reference sequence). CDR3 DNA sequence: TGTGCCAGCAGAGTTTCCCCACGGGGTGAAGCTTTCTTT. Its protein product is CASRVSPRGEAFF.

V gene TRBV5-1 combines with J gene TRBJ2-5, with 13 positions matching TRBD2. Looked up from germline, CDR1 is SGHRS and CDR2 is YFSETQ. The CDR3 consists of 15 residues. V shed 4 bases and J 4 bases; nucleotides not matched to a gene: 4. The CDR3: CASSPGLAGLETQYF. The DNA of the CDR3 is TGCGCCAGCAGCCCGGGACTAGCGGGGTTAGAGACCCAGTACTTC.

This sequence joins TRBV2 and TRBJ1-1; the match to TRBD1 covers 8 bases. The CDR3 is 15 residues long. V trimming: 3 bases; J trimming: 5 bases; junction bases outside the gene matches: 8. Germline V gene lookup returns CDR1 SNHLY and CDR2 FYNNEI. The CDR3 here is CASSDLTGVYTEAFF. In DNA, the CDR3 is TGTGCCAGCAGTGACCTGACAGGGGTTTATACTGAAGCTTTCTTT.